Below, 9 T cell receptor beta chains from the same sample are listed, as sequenced in a study of T cell responses to AZD1222 COVID-19 vaccine. The protocol was immunoSEQ multiplex PCR, while the TCRdb copy is restricted to in-frame clones and leaves out a portion. The table shows 95,000 to 150,000 clones, with around 85% occurring only once. This specimen consisted of peripheral blood, obtained on day 0 of AZD1222 vaccination. The receptors come from an adult in good health.

The chain joins TRBV11-3 to TRBJ1-1, with D hard to call. The V end was cut by 5 bases, the J end by 4 bases, with 14 bases between. CDR1 is SGHNT and CDR2 is YENEEA in the germline V gene. This CDR3 has 14 residues. The DNA of the CDR3 is TGTGCCAGCAGCCCCGGCGGGGAAGGCACTGAAGCTTTCTTT. Amino acid sequence: CASSPGGEGTEAFF.

The chain employs TRBV6-1 and TRBJ2-7; the D is unclear. Germline CDR1 reads MNHNS; CDR2 reads SASEGT. V lost 3 bases, J lost 4 bases, and 4 bases lay in between. This CDR3 region has 11 residues. The DNA of the CDR3 is TGTGCCAGCAGTGATGGGTACGAGCAGTACTTC. It codes for CASSDGYEQYF.

This clone is judged medium-sized (0.01 to 0.1%). The V call is TRBV28, the J call TRBJ1-6; tentatively, D is TRBD1 (6 bases). Trimming took off 4 bases at V and 2 bases at J, with 15 bases between the two ends. The germline CDR1 and CDR2 sequences are MDHEN and SYDVKM. This CDR3 has 17 amino acids. Here the CDR3 reads CASSSLQGGTYNSPLHF. For the CDR3, the DNA is TGTGCCAGCAGTTCCCTACAGGGAGGAACCTATAATTCACCCCTCCACTTT.

The V and J genes are TRBV10-3 and TRBJ2-7; 7 nucleotides align to TRBD1. The CDR3 has 14 residues. V was clipped by 0 bases and J by 2 bases; unmatched bases: 1. CDR1 ENHRY and CDR2 SYGVKD come from the germline V gene. The CDR3 DNA is TGTGCCATCAGTGAGTCAACAGGGGCCTACGAGCAGTACTTC. Protein: CAISESTGAYEQYF.

The chain combines TRBV5-4 with TRBJ1-1, with 7 bases fitting TRBD1. V trimming: 0 bases; J trimming: 0 bases; junction bases outside the gene matches: 5. CDR3 length: 16 residues. CDR1 and CDR2 (germline): SGHNT, YYREEE (reference sequence). CDR3 residues: CASSLAPGQMNTEAFF. In nucleotides, the CDR3 is TGTGCCAGCAGCTTGGCCCCGGGACAGATGAACACTGAAGCTTTCTTT.

The V call is TRBV7-2, the J call TRBJ2-5; TRBD2 aligns across 10 bases. From germline, CDR1 is SGHTA and CDR2 FQGNSA. The ends lost 5 bases at V and 2 bases at J; junction bases unmatched: 8. The CDR3 is 16 residues long. Here the CDR3 reads CASSGPGTSAQETQYF. The CDR3 coding sequence is TGTGCCAGCAGCGGCCCCGGGACTAGCGCTCAAGAGACCCAGTACTTC. Together with reference TRBV7-2 and TRBJ2-5, the CDR3 gives the full variable domain: GAGVSQSPSNKVTEKGKDVELRCDPISGHTALYWYRQSLGQGLEFLIYFQGNSAPDKSGLPSDRFSAERTGGSVSTLTIQRTQQEDSAVYLCASSGPGTSAQETQYFGPGTRLLVL.

The chain carries TRBV18 and TRBJ2-7; TRBD1 might be the D (5 bases). The CDR3 is 15 residues long. Germline V gene sequence: CDR1 KGHSH, CDR2 LQKENI. V was pared by 3 bases and J by 0 bases, with 12 bases between. The CDR3 nucleotides are TGTGCCAGCTCACCTCCCGGACAAGGCTCCTACGAGCAGTACTTC. Its translation: CASSPPGQGSYEQYF.

The rearrangement links TRBV14 to TRBJ1-2; 10 nucleotides line up with TRBD1. The CDR3 length is 15 residues. The trim removed 4 bases at V and 5 bases at J, leaving 7 bases unmatched. Germline CDR1 reads SGHDN; CDR2 reads FVKESK. CDR3 region: CASSRPGQGPYGYTF. For the CDR3, the DNA is TGTGCCAGCAGCCGTCCGGGACAGGGGCCATATGGCTACACCTTC.

Of note for this clone: At one end the junction does not follow the germline gene, possibly because of a read error. The chain combines TRBV7-2 with TRBJ2-5; 10 nucleotides align to TRBD2. The CDR3 is 11 residues long. In germline, CDR1 is SGHTA, CDR2 FQGNSA. The CDR3 nucleotides are TGTGCCAGCAGCTTAAAGCTAGCGGGAGACTTC. Translated: CASSLKLAGDF.